This T cell receptor (beta chain) appears in the sequencing data of a study of T-cell memory formation after mild COVID-19. As to this clonotype: Antigen specificity is unknown.

Study results and limitations: Later expanders leaned CD4+, whereas clones that contracted between day 15 and 85 were balanced CD4/CD8.

V lost 6 bases, J lost 2 bases, and 14 bases lay in between. CDR3 length: 15 amino acids. The V gene's germline CDR1 is LNHDA and CDR2 SQIVND (reference sequence). TCRdb re-called the 5' RACE reads with MiXCR, one entry per CDR3 protein. The sample lists around 340,000 distinct CDR3 sequences; roughly an eighth were seen once. The sample was PBMCs or a T cell subset sorted from them (not recorded which). V is TRBV19 and J is TRBJ1-5; perhaps TRBD1 as D (5 bases). This clonotype was obtained from a man younger than 35 who had mild COVID-19 (a few samples of this study predate the infection). Cell type and time point are not known. CDR3 amino acids: CASSGTPGGNQPQHF. CDR3 in DNA: TGTGCCAGTAGCGGGACGCCCGGAGGCAATCAGCCCCAGCATTTT.